This entry features one T cell receptor (beta chain) sequence. This same CDR3 is encoded by further DNA sequences in the sample. The germline gives CDR1 LNHDA, CDR2 SQIVND (reference sequence). The CDR3 sequence is 13 residues long. V lost 6 bases, J lost 2 bases, and 3 bases stayed unmatched. The data are from a study of blood T cell repertoires in COVID-19. Study context: PBMCs, B-cell-depleted T cells, or T cells provided the cDNA or gDNA that made up the material.

Original methodology: Estimation of nucleated cell counts was performed using reference gene primer amplification. Produced via immunoSEQ multiplex PCR; TCRdb's table is partial and in-frame only. The DNA gave D and trimming, while V, J and clone size come from that table. The table has fewer than 400,000 clones, under 90% seen once; the top ten hold 2.9%. The TCR was taken from a woman aged 25 to 39 with COVID-19, enrolled during active disease. Sequenced sample: peripheral blood. The chain has TRBV19 and TRBJ1-2, with 7 bases that match TRBD1. CDR3 residues: CASSQTGNYGYTF. The CDR3 DNA reads as TGTGCCAGTAGCCAGACAGGGAACTATGGCTACACCTTC.